This T cell receptor beta chain was sequenced during a study of shared clonotypes between healthy human individuals. Study-level results: Naive subsets generally had larger estimated richness than memory subsets.

Remarks on this clone: Its antigen remains unidentified.

This CDR3 contains 17 residues. V lost 0 bases and J 11 bases, leaving 25 bases between the germline ends. Germline CDR1 is SNHLY and CDR2 is FYNNEI. This table comes from immunoSEQ multiplex PCR, and its TCRdb copy is limited to in-frame clones, with some not included. This table holds some 2,400,000 clones, approximately 94% found once. This sequence joins TRBV2 and TRBJ1-1, with D perhaps matching TRBD1 (5 bases). The sequencing sample was made of naive CD4+ T cells sorted from blood. Subset noted: CD45RA+ positively selected. The sequence was obtained from a man aged 18-30 years in good health. In DNA, the CDR3 is TGTGCCAGCAGTGAAGCGCCCCCGGGCGGGGGGACTCCCAGCGCTTTCTTT. It codes for CASSEAPPGGGTPSAFF. Full variable domain (remainder filled in from reference TRBV2 and TRBJ1-1): EPEVTQTPSHQVTQMGQEVILRCVPISNHLYFYWYRQILGQKVEFLVSFYNNEISEKSEIFDDQFSVERPDGSNFTLKIRSTKLEDSAMYFCASSEAPPGGGTPSAFFGQGTRLTVV.